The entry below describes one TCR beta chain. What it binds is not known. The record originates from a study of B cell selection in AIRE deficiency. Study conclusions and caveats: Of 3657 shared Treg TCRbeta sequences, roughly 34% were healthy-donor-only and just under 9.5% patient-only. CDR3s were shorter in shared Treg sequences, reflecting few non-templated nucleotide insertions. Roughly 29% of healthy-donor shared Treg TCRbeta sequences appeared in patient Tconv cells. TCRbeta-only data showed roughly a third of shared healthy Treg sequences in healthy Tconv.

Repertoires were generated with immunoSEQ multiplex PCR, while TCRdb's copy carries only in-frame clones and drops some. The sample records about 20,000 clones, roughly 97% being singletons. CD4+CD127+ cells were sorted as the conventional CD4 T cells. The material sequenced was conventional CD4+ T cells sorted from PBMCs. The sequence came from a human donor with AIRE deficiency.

DNA for the CDR3: TGTGCCAGCAGCTTGCCGGGACCCCAAGCCTACGAGCAGTACTTC. Its protein product is CASSLPGPQAYEQYF. The chain combines TRBV5-4 with TRBJ2-7; the D gene could be TRBD1 or TRBD2 (5 bases each). The CDR3 contains 15 residues. Germline loops: CDR1 SGHNT, CDR2 YYREEE (reference sequence). V lost 1 base, J lost 2 bases, and 13 bases lay in between.